This T cell receptor beta chain came from a study of blood T cell repertoires in COVID-19. Across the whole study: Samples taken during acute and convalescent COVID-19 were collected in the United States, Italy and Spain.

Those who participated ranged in age from roughly 18 to 90 years and resided in around 22 US areas. As handled by the study authors: The assay estimated nucleated cells by amplifying reference gene primers. Profiling relied on immunoSEQ multiplex PCR, and the TCRdb table lists in-frame clones only, not all of them. The DNA was the basis for D and trimming; V, J and clone size are from that table. The profile shows about 400,000 clones, 88% of them singletons. The CDR3 has 14 residues. CDR1 is SNHLY, CDR2 FYNNEI, per germline. V lost 3 bases, J lost 6 bases, and 12 bases lay in between. This TCR was sampled from a woman between 35 and 50 years old with acute COVID-19. The chain uses TRBV2 and TRBJ2-1; TRBD2 is a possible D gene (6 bases). The sequenced sample was PBMCs or T cells enriched from blood (not recorded which). CDR3 sequence (DNA): TGTGCCAGCAGTGAGGAGGGAAGGAGCAATGAGCAGTTCTTC. This sequence encodes CASSEEGRSNEQFF.